Listed below are T cell receptor beta chains from one sample, sequenced in a study of T cell responses to AZD1222 COVID-19 vaccine. TCRdb's copy holds only in-frame clones and misses some; the assay was immunoSEQ multiplex PCR. The table lists roughly 53,000 clones, more than 70% of them singletons, with approximately 19% in the top ten. The sequenced sample was peripheral blood, obtained on day 0 of MenACWY control vaccination. These receptors were taken from an adult in good health. Both conserved end residues are part of each CDR3. D genes are given only for firm matches. Clone size, where shown, is once, few, many, or a class for clones that have expanded.

V gene	clone size	D gene	J gene	CDR3 DNA	CDR3 protein
TRBV5-1	.	.	TRBJ2-3	TGCGCCAGCAGCTTGGTTGACGGCCTGGGAGAAGATACGCAGTATTTT	CASSLVDGLGEDTQYF
TRBV19	.	.	TRBJ1-2	TGTGCCAGTGAGGTCTTCGGCTATGGCTACACCTTC	CASEVFGYGYTF
TRBV28	.	.	TRBJ1-4	TGTGCCACCGAGGACCCTGGCAGCGAAAAACTGTTTTTT	CATEDPGSEKLFF
TRBV28	.	TRBD1	TRBJ2-7	TGTGCCAGCAGTAGGACAGGGGGCTCCTACGAGCAGTACTTC	CASSRTGGSYEQYF
TRBV6-7	.	.	TRBJ2-7	TGTGCCAGCAGTTACCCTGGGACTTGCTTGTACTTC	CASSYPGTCLYF
TRBV7-2	few	.	TRBJ2-2	TGTGCCAGCAGCTCCAACCCCTTCGCGAACACCGGGGAGCTGTTTTTT	CASSSNPFANTGELFF
TRBV3-1/TRBV3-2	.	TRBD2	TRBJ2-1	TGTGCCAGCAGACGTTCCGGGACTAGTGCCAATGAGCAGTTCTTC	CASRRSGTSANEQFF
TRBV5-4	.	TRBD2	TRBJ2-7	TGTGCCAGCAGCTCTTCCGGGACTACCTACGAGCAGTACTTC	CASSSSGTTYEQYF
TRBV5-4	few	TRBD1	TRBJ1-1	TGTGCCAGCAGCTGGAGGACAGGAGTGAACACTGAAGCTTTCTTT	CASSWRTGVNTEAFF
TRBV7-3	.	.	TRBJ2-1	TGTGCCAGCAGCTTAAATCCTTCGGCCATCGAAGGCAATGAGCAGTTCTTC	CASSLNPSAIEGNEQFF
TRBV7-2	.	TRBD1	TRBJ2-7	TGTGCCAGCAGCTCCCGGGACAGGTCCTCCGAGCAGTACTTC	CASSSRDRSSEQYF
TRBV7-8	.	TRBD2	TRBJ2-3	TGTGCCAGCAGCCTAGCGGAACTCAGCACAGATACGCAGTATTTT	CASSLAELSTDTQYF
TRBV9	.	.	TRBJ1-2	TGTGCCAGCAGCGTAGGGCCGGGGGGAACCTATGGCTACACCTTC	CASSVGPGGTYGYTF
TRBV6-2/TRBV6-3	.	.	TRBJ2-3	TGTGCCAGCAGCCCCCGTCCCACAGATACGCAGTATTTT	CASSPRPTDTQYF
TRBV7-2	.	TRBD2	TRBJ2-7	TGTGCCAGCAGCTTATTTACTAGCGGGTACGGTGGAGAGCAGTACTTC	CASSLFTSGYGGEQYF
TRBV4-3	few	.	TRBJ1-1	TGCGCCAGCAGCCAAGATCGGCAGTTGAACACTGAAGCTTTCTTT	CASSQDRQLNTEAFF
TRBV30	.	.	TRBJ1-2	TGTGCCTGGAGAAACACCAACTATGGCTACACCTTC	CAWRNTNYGYTF
TRBV6-5	.	TRBD1	TRBJ1-5	TGTGCCAGCAGAGGGACAGGGGGATTCAATCAGCCCCAGCATTTT	CASRGTGGFNQPQHF
TRBV9	.	.	TRBJ2-1	TGTGCCAGCAGCGTAGCTTCCGGGGGCCCATACAATGAGCAGTTCTTC	CASSVASGGPYNEQFF
TRBV20-1	.	.	TRBJ1-4	TGCAGTGCTAGAGTAGGGGAGAAACTGTTTTTT	CSARVGEKLFF
TRBV18	.	TRBD1	TRBJ1-1	TGTGCCAGCTCACGAAACAGGGGCATGAACACTGAAGCTTTCTTT	CASSRNRGMNTEAFF
TRBV9	.	.	TRBJ2-1	TGTGCCAGCAGCGTATTGGGACTTGACAATGAGCAGTTCTTC	CASSVLGLDNEQFF
TRBV4-3	.	TRBD1	TRBJ2-5	TGCGCCAGCAGCCAATCTATGGGGACAGATGGGGGAGAGACCCAGTACTTC	CASSQSMGTDGGETQYF
TRBV19	.	.	TRBJ2-6	TGTGCCAGTATTTCACATAGCTCTGGGGCCAACGTCCTGACTTTC	CASISHSSGANVLTF
TRBV6-5	.	TRBD1	TRBJ1-2	TGTGCCAGCCGGGACAGGGGGACCCGATACTATGGCTACACCTTC	CASRDRGTRYYGYTF
TRBV14	.	.	TRBJ2-7	TGTGCCAGCAGCCAAGATGGGGGCGGTGCCTACGAGCAGTACTTC	CASSQDGGGAYEQYF
TRBV5-4	few	TRBD1	TRBJ1-1	TGTGCCAGCAGCACCGCGACAGGGGTGAACACTGAAGCTTTCTTT	CASSTATGVNTEAFF
TRBV28	few	.	TRBJ1-2	TGTGCCAGCAGGACGAACGCAGTTGGCAAGTACTACACCTTC	CASRTNAVGKYYTF
TRBV6-5	.	.	TRBJ2-3	TGTGCCAGCAGTTACTCTGGGGGGCTCGCAGATACGCAGTATTTT	CASSYSGGLADTQYF
TRBV5-8	once	.	TRBJ2-7	TGTGCCAGCAGCCCCCGGGACAAGTCCTACTTC	CASSPRDKSYF
TRBV7-9	.	TRBD1	TRBJ2-5	TGTGCCAGCAGCTTAGAAGTCAGGGGGCGTCGAGAGACCCAGTACTTC	CASSLEVRGRRETQYF
TRBV3-1/TRBV3-2	.	TRBD1	TRBJ2-7	TGTGCCAGCAGCCGGGGACAGTCCTACGAGCAGTACTTC	CASSRGQSYEQYF
TRBV5-5	.	TRBD2	TRBJ2-5	TGTGCCAGCAGCCGTCAGACTAGCGGACAAGAGACCCAGTACTTC	CASSRQTSGQETQYF
TRBV19	.	TRBD1	TRBJ1-2	TGTGCCAGCGCAGGGGGCGGAAACTATGGCTACACCTTC	CASAGGGNYGYTF
TRBV6-5	.	.	TRBJ2-7	TGTGCCAGCAGACCCCAGGGCCCTCCCTCCCACGAGCAGTACTTC	CASRPQGPPSHEQYF
TRBV5-1	.	TRBD1	TRBJ2-1	TGCGCCAGCTTAACCGGGACAGGCGGCAATGAGCAGTTCTTC	CASLTGTGGNEQFF
TRBV5-8	.	.	TRBJ2-1	TGTGCCAGCAGTTTGGCGGGGAGCTCCTACAATGAGCAGTTCTTC	CASSLAGSSYNEQFF
TRBV5-1	once	.	TRBJ1-2	TGCGCCAGCAGCTTTCCAGACCGCGGAGGGGATGGCTACACCTTC	CASSFPDRGGDGYTF
TRBV19	.	.	TRBJ1-6	TGTGCCAGTACTTACGGGACAAAGCATTCACCCCTCCACTTT	CASTYGTKHSPLHF
TRBV5-1	.	.	TRBJ2-7	TGCGCCAGCAGCTTGGCCAACAGGGTGCACGAGCAGTACTTC	CASSLANRVHEQYF
TRBV5-4	.	.	TRBJ2-7	TGTGCCAGCAGCTTCGCTCCCGGGACTTCCTACGAGCAGTACTTC	CASSFAPGTSYEQYF
TRBV11-3	.	TRBD1	TRBJ2-1	TGTGCCAGCAGCCTGGGACAGGGGGTAGGCGAGCAGTTCTTC	CASSLGQGVGEQFF
TRBV5-1	.	.	TRBJ1-5	TGCGCCAGCAGCGAGGGCCCAAATCAGCCCCAGCATTTT	CASSEGPNQPQHF
TRBV6-6	.	TRBD1	TRBJ1-6	TGTGCCAGCAGTCAATCACAGGGGGCACGCGGTTCACCCCTCCACTTT	CASSQSQGARGSPLHF
TRBV2	.	.	TRBJ2-1	TGTGCCAGCACCACTTATTCCCCGGGTGAGCAGTTCTTC	CASTTYSPGEQFF
TRBV7-9	.	.	TRBJ2-1	TGTGCCAGCAGCTTAGATGGCATTCGGAATGAGCAGTTCTTC	CASSLDGIRNEQFF
TRBV28	.	.	TRBJ1-5	TGTGCCAGCAGTCCCCCGGATCAGCCCCAGCATTTT	CASSPPDQPQHF